This T cell receptor (beta chain) is from a study of cytomegalovirus exposure and HLA in healthy donors. PCR employed 60 Vbeta and 13 Jbeta primers. Assay: immunoSEQ multiplex PCR; the TCRdb copy retains only in-frame clones and omits some. The table shows 100,000 to 150,000 clones, with around 68% occurring only once. Germline CDR1 is SGHRS and CDR2 is YFSETQ. The V and J ends lost 3 bases and 3 bases, in that order; junction bases with no gene match: 5. The CDR3 is 15 amino acids. This sequence joins TRBV5-1 and TRBJ2-7; 11 nucleotides line up with TRBD2. Sample: PBMCs. This clonotype was obtained from a man aged 35 to 55 in good health and CMV-seropositive. CDR3 bases: TGCGCCAGCAGCTCGTCTAGCGGGGGGCACTACGAGCAGTACTTC. It specifies CASSSSSGGHYEQYF.